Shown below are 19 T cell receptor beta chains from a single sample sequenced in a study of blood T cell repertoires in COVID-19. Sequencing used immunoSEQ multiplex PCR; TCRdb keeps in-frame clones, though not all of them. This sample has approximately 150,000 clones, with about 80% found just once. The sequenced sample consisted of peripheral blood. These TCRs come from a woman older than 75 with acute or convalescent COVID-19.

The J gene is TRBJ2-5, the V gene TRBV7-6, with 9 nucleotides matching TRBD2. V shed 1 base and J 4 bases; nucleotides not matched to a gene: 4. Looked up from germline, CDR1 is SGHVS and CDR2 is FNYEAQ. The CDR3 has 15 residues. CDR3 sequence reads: CASSLGGGAGETQYF. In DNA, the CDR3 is TGTGCCAGCAGCTTAGGCGGGGGGGCCGGAGAGACCCAGTACTTC.

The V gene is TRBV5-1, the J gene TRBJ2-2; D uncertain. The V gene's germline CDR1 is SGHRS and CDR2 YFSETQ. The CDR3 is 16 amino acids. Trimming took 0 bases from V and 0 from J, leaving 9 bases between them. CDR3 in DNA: TGCGCCAGCAGCTTGGGACATAACGCGAACACCGGGGAGCTGTTTTTT. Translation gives CASSLGHNANTGELFF.

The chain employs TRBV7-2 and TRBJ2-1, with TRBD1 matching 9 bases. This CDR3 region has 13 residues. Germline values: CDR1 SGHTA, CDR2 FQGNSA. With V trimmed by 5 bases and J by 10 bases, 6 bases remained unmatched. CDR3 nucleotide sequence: TGTGCCAGCAGCCGGGACAGGGTAGGAGAGCAGTTCTTC. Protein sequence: CASSRDRVGEQFF. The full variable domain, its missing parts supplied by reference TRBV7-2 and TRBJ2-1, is GAGVSQSPSNKVTEKGKDVELRCDPISGHTALYWYRQSLGQGLEFLIYFQGNSAPDKSGLPSDRFSAERTGGSVSTLTIQRTQQEDSAVYLCASSRDRVGEQFFGPGTRLTVL.

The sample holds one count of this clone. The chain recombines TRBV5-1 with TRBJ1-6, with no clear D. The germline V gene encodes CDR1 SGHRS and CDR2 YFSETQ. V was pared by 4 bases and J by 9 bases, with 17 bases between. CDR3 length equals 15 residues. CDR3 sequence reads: CASSLWSKGFSPLHF. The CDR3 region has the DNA TGCGCCAGCAGCCTATGGAGTAAAGGCTTTTCACCCCTCCACTTT.

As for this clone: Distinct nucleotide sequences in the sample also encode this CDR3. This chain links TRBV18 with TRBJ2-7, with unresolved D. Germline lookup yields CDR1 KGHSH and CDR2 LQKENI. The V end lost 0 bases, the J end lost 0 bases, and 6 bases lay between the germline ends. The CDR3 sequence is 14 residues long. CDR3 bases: TGTGCCAGCTCACCACCGGGCCTCTCCTACGAGCAGTACTTC. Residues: CASSPPGLSYEQYF.

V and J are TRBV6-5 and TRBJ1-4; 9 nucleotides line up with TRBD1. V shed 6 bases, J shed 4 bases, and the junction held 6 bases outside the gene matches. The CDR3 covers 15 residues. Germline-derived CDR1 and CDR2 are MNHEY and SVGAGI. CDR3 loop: CASSRTGAINEKLFF. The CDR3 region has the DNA TGTGCCAGCAGCCGGACAGGGGCCATTAATGAAAAACTGTTTTTT.

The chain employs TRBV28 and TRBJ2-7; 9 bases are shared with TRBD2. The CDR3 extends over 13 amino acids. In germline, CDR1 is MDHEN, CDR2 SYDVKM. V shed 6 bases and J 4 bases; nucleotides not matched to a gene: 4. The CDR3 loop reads CASRAGGTYEQYF. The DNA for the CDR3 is TGTGCCAGCAGGGCGGGAGGGACTTACGAGCAGTACTTC.

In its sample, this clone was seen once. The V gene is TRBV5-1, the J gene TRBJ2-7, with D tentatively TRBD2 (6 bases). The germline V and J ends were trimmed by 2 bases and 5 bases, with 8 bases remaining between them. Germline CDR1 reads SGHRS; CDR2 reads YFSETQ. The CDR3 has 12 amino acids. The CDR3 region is CASSFRGNEQYF. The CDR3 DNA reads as TGCGCCAGCAGCTTCCGGGGGAACGAGCAGTACTTC.

In DNA, the CDR3 is TGCGCCAGCAGCTTGAGGCAGGGGGGTGCCTACGAGCAGTACTTC. Encoded protein: CASSLRQGGAYEQYF. The chain uses TRBV5-1 and TRBJ2-7; possible D gene TRBD1, 7 bases. The CDR3 covers 15 residues. Germline V CDR1 and CDR2: SGHRS, YFSETQ. V lost 1 base to trimming and J lost 2 bases, with 13 bases between them.

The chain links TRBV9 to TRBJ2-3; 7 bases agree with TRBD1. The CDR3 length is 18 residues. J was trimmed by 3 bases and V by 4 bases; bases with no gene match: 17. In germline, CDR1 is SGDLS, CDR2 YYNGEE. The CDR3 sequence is CASSPRGGRTKGTDTQYF. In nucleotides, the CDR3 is TGTGCCAGCAGCCCCCGAGGGGGCAGAACGAAGGGGACAGATACGCAGTATTTT. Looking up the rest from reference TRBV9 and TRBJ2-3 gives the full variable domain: DSGVTQTPKHLITATGQRVTLRCSPRSGDLSVYWYQQSLDQGLQFLIQYYNGEERAKGNILERFSAQQFPDLHSELNLSSLELGDSALYFCASSPRGGRTKGTDTQYFGPGTRLTVL.

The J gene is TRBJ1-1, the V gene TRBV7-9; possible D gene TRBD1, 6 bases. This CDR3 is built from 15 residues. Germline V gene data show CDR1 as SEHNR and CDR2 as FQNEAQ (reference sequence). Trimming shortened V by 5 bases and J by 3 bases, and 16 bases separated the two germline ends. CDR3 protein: CASSHPGGAYTEAFF. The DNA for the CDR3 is TGTGCCAGCAGCCATCCGGGGGGCGCCTACACTGAAGCTTTCTTT. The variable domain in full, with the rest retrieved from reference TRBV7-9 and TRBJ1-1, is DTGVSQNPRHKITKRGQNVTFRCDPISEHNRLYWYRQTLGQGPEFLTYFQNEAQLEKSRLLSDRFSAERPKGSFSTLEIQRTEQGDSAMYLCASSHPGGAYTEAFFGQGTRLTVV.

The CDR3 here is CASSFPGGGGETQYF. CDR3 nucleotide sequence: TGTGCCAGCAGCTTCCCTGGGGGGGGTGGAGAGACCCAGTACTTC. This rearrangement joins TRBV5-4 to TRBJ2-5; 7 bases map to TRBD2. V gave up 2 bases and J gave up 4 bases; unmatched junction bases: 8. The CDR3 loop spans 15 amino acids. CDR1 and CDR2 (germline): SGHNT, YYREEE (reference sequence).

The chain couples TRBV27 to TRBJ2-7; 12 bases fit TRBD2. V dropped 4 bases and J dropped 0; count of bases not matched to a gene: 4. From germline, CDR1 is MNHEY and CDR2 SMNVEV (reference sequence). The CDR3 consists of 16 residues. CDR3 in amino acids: CASSSKTSGSSYEQYF. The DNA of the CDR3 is TGTGCCAGCAGTTCCAAGACTAGCGGGAGCTCCTACGAGCAGTACTTC.

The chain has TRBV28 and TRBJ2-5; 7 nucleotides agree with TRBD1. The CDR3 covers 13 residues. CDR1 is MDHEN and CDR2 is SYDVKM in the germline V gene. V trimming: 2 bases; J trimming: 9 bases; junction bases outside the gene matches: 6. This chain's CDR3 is CASSLRQGMAQYF. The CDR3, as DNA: TGTGCCAGCAGTTTAAGACAGGGAATGGCCCAGTACTTC.

CDR3 amino acids: CASSFAGGGGIYF. The CDR3 DNA is TGTGCCAGCAGTTTTGCTGGCGGCGGGGGCATATATTTT. The chain recombines TRBV6-5 with TRBJ1-3; D is perhaps TRBD1 (5 bases). V was cut by 4 bases and J by 12 bases, with 16 bases left in between. Germline assignment: CDR1 MNHEY and CDR2 SVGAGI. The CDR3 extends over 13 amino acids.

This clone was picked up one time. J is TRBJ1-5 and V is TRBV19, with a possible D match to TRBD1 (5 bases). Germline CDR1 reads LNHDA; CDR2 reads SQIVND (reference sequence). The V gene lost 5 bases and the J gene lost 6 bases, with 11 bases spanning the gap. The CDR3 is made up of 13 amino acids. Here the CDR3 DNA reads TGTGCCAGTAGTTCTCAGGGTACTCAGCCCCAGCATTTT. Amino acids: CASSSQGTQPQHF.

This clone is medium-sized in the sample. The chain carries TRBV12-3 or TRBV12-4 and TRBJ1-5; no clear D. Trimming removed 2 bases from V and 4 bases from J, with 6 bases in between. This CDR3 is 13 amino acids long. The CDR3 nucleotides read TGTGCCAGCAGTTTAAACCTAAATCAGCCCCAGCATTTT. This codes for CASSLNLNQPQHF.

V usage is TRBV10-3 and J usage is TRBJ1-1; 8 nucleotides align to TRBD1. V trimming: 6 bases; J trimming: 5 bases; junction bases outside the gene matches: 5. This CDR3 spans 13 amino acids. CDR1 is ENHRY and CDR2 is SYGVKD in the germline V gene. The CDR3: CAISPDRGTEAFF. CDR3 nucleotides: TGTGCCATCAGCCCTGACAGGGGAACTGAAGCTTTCTTT.

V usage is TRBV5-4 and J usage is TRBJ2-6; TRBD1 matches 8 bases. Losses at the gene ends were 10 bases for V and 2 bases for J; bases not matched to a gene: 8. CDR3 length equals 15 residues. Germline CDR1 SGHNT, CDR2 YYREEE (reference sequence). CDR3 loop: CAYREQGAGANVLTF. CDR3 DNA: TGTGCCTATAGAGAACAGGGGGCTGGGGCCAACGTCCTGACTTTC. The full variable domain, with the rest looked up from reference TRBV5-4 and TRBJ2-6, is ETGVTQSPTHLIKTRGQQVTLRCSSQSGHNTVSWYQQALGQGPQFIFQYYREEENGRGNFPPRFSGLQFPNYSSELNVNALELDDSALYLCAYREQGAGANVLTFGAGSRLTVL.